This T cell receptor (beta chain) was recorded in a study of cytomegalovirus exposure and HLA in healthy donors. V gave up 7 bases and J gave up 4 bases; unmatched junction bases: 8. This CDR3 has 15 residues. CDR1 is SNHLY and CDR2 is FYNNEI in the germline V gene. This clone was found a few times. Use of 60 Vbeta and 13 Jbeta primers characterized the PCR. Clones were read by immunoSEQ multiplex PCR, and TCRdb kept only the in-frame ones, dropping some. The table records some 50,000 clones, around 67% of them present only once. This chain connects TRBV2 to TRBJ2-1, with 9 bases matching TRBD2. The specimen sequenced was PBMCs. This sequence was found in a woman in her fifties or sixties in good health and CMV-seropositive. The CDR3 spells CASTPGTSTYNEQFF. The CDR3 region has the DNA TGTGCCAGCACCCCCGGGACTAGCACATACAATGAGCAGTTCTTC.